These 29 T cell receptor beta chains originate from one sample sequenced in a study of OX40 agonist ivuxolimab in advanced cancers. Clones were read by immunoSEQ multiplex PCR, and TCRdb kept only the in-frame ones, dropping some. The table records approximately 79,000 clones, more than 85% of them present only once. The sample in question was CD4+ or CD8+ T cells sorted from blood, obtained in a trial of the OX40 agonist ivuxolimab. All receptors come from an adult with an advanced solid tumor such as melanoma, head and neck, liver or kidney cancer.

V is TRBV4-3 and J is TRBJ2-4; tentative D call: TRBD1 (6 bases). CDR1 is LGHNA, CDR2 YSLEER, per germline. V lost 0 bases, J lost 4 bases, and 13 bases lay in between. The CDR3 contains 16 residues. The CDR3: CASSQESDRGKNIQYF. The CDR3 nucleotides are TGCGCCAGCAGCCAAGAATCGGACAGAGGAAAAAACATTCAGTACTTC.

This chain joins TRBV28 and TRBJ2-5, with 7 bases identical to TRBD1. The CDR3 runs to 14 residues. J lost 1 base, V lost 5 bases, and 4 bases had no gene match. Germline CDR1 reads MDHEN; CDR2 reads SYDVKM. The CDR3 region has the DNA TGTGCCAGCAGTACCACAGGGGCCCAAGAGACCCAGTACTTC. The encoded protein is CASSTTGAQETQYF.

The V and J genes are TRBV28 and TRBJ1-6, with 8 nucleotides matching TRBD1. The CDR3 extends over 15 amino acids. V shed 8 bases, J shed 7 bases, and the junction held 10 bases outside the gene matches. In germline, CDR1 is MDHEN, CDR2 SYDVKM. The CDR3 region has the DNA TGTGCCAGCGACATGGGCGACAGGGGCAATTCACCCCTCCACTTT. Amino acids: CASDMGDRGNSPLHF.

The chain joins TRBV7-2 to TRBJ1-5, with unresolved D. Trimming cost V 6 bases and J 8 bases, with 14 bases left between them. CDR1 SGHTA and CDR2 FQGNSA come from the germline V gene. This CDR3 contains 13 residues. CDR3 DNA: TGTGCCAGCAGTACCCCCCTCGAAGAGCCCCAGCATTTT. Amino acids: CASSTPLEEPQHF.

The CDR3 reads CSAGNEKLFF. CDR3 in DNA: TGCAGCGCCGGAAATGAAAAACTGTTTTTT. The V call is TRBV29-1, the J call TRBJ1-4; D is unclear. V lost 7 bases, J lost 5 bases, and 5 bases lay in between. This CDR3 region has 10 residues. Germline V lookup: CDR1 SQVTM, CDR2 ANQGSEA.

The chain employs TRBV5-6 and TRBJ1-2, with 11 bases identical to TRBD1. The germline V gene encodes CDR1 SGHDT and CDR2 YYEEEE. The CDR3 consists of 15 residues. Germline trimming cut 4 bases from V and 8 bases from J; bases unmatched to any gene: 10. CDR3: CASSPPDRGRSGYTF. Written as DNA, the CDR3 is TGTGCCAGCAGCCCCCCGGACAGGGGGCGTTCCGGCTACACCTTC.

The CDR3 region is CASSEDRGAGETQYF. The CDR3 DNA sequence: TGTGCCAGCAGTGAAGACAGGGGCGCGGGTGAGACCCAGTACTTC. The V and J genes are TRBV2 and TRBJ2-5; 7 bases agree with TRBD1. V was pared by 1 base and J by 5 bases, with 7 bases of the junction left unmatched. CDR1 is SNHLY and CDR2 is FYNNEI in the germline V gene. The CDR3 runs to 15 residues.

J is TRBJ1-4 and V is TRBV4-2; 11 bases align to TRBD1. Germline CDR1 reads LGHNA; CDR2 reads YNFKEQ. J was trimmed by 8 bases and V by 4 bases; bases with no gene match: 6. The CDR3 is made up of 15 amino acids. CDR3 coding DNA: TGTGCCAGCAGCCCCCGGGACAGGGGGAACGAAAAACTGTTTTTT. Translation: CASSPRDRGNEKLFF.

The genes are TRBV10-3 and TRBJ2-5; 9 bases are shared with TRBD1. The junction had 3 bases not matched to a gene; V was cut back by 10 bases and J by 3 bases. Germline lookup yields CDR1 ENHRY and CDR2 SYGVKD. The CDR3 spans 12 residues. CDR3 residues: CATRDREETQYF. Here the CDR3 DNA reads TGTGCCACGCGGGACAGGGAAGAGACCCAGTACTTC.

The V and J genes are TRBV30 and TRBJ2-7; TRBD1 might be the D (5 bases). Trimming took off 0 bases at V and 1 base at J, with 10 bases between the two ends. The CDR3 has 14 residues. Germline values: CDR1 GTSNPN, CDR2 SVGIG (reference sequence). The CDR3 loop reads CAWSVGVVSYEQYF. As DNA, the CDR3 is TGTGCCTGGAGTGTAGGGGTGGTTTCCTACGAGCAGTACTTC.

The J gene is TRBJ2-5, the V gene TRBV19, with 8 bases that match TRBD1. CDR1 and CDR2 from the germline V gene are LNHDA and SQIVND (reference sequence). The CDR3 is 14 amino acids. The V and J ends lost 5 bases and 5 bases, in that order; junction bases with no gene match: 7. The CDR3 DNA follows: TGTGCCAGTAGTCCCCGGACAGGGAGGGAGACCCAGTACTTC. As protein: CASSPRTGRETQYF.

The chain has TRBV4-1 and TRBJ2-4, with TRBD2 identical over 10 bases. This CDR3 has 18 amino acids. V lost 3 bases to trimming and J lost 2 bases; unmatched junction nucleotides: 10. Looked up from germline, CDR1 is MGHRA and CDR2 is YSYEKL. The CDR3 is CASSQSGSAGGTKNIQYF. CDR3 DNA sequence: TGCGCCAGCAGCCAGAGTGGATCAGCGGGGGGGACCAAAAACATTCAGTACTTC.

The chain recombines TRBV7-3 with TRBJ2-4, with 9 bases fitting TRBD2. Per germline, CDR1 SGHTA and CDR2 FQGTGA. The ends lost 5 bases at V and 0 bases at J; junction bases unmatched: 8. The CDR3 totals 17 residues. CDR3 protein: CASSQNSGGGAKNIQYF. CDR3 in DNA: TGTGCCAGCAGCCAAAATAGCGGGGGAGGAGCCAAAAACATTCAGTACTTC.

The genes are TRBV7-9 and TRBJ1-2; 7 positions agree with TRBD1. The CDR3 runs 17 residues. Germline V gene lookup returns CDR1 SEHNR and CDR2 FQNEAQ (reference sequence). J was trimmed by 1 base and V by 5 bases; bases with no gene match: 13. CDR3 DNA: TGTGCCAGCAGCAAACGGGACAGCCATCTATTTAACTATGGCTACACCTTC. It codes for CASSKRDSHLFNYGYTF.

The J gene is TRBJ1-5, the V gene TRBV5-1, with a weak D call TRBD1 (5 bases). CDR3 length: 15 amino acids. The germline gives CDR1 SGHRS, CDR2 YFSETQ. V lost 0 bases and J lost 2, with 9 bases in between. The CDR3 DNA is TGCGCCAGCAGCTTGGCCGGGGGGGGCAATCAGCCCCAGCATTTT. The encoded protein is CASSLAGGGNQPQHF. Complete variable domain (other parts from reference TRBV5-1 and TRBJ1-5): KAGVTQTPRYLIKTRGQQVTLSCSPISGHRSVSWYQQTPGQGLQFLFEYFSETQRNKGNFPGRFSGRQFSNSRSEMNVSTLELGDSALYLCASSLAGGGNQPQHFGDGTRLSIL.

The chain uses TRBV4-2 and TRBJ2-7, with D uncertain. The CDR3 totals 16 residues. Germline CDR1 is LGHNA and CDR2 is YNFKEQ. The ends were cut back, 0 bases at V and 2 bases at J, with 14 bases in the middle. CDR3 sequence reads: CASSQDLPPRTYEQYV. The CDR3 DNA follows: TGTGCCAGCAGCCAAGACCTCCCCCCGAGGACCTACGAGCAGTACGTC.

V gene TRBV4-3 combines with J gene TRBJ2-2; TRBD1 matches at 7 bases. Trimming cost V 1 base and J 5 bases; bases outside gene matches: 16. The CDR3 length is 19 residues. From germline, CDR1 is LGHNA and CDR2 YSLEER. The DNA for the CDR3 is TGCGCCAGCAGCCAAGGCGCTCCGGGACAGAGTTACCCTACCGGGGAGCTGTTTTTT. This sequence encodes CASSQGAPGQSYPTGELFF.

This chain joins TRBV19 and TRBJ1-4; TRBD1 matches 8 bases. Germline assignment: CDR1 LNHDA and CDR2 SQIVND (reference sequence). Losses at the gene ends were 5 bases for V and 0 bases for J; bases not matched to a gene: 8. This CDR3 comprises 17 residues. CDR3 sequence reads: CASSLGQGWATNEKLFF. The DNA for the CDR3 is TGTGCCAGTAGTCTCGGACAGGGTTGGGCAACTAATGAAAAACTGTTTTTT.

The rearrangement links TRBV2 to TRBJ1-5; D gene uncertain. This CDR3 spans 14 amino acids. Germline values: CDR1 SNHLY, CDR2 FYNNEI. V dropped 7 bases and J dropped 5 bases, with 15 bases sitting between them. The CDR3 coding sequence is TGTGCCAGCACCGGGGAGAGTTCCTATCAGCCCCAGCATTTT. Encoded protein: CASTGESSYQPQHF.

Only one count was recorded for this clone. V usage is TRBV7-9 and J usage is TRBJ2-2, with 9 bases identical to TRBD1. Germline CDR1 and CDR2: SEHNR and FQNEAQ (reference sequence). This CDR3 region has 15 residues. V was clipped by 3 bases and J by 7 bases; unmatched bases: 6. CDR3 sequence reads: CASSFGTGIGGELFF. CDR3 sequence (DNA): TGTGCCAGCAGCTTCGGGACAGGGATCGGCGGGGAGCTGTTTTTT.

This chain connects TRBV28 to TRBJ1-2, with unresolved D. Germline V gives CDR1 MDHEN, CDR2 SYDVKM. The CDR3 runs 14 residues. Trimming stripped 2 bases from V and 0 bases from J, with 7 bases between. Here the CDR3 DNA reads TGTGCCAGCAGTTTACCAAGTACTAACTATGGCTACACCTTC. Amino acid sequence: CASSLPSTNYGYTF.

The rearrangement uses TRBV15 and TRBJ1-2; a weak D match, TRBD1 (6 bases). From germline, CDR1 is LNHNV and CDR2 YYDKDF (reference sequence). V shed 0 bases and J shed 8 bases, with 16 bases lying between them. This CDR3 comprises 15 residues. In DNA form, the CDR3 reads TGTGCCACCAGCAGAGATAGGGGGGATACTCACGGCTACACCTTC. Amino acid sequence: CATSRDRGDTHGYTF.

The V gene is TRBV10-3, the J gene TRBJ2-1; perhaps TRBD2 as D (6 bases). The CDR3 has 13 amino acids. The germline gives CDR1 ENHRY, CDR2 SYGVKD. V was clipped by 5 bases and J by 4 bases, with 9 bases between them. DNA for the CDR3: TGTGCCATCAGTTTAGCGGAGTACAATGAGCAGTTCTTC. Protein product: CAISLAEYNEQFF.

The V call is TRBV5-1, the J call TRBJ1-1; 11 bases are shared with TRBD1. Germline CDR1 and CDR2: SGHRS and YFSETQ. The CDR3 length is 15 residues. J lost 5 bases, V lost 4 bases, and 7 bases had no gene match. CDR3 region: CASSTGQGVGTEAFF. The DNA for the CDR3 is TGCGCCAGCAGCACGGGACAGGGGGTAGGGACTGAAGCTTTCTTT.

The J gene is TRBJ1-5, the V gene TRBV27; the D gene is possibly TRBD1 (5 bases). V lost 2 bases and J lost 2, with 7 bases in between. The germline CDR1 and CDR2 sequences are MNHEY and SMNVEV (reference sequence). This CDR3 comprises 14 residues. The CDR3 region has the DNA TGTGCCAGCAGTTTAAAAGGGGGCAATCAGCCCCAGCATTTT. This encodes CASSLKGGNQPQHF.

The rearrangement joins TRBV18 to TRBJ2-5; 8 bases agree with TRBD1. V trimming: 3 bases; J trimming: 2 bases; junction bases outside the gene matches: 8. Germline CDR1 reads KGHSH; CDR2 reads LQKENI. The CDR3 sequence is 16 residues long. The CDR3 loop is CASSPLPGTGQETQYF. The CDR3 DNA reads TGTGCCAGCTCACCCTTACCCGGGACAGGACAAGAGACCCAGTACTTC.

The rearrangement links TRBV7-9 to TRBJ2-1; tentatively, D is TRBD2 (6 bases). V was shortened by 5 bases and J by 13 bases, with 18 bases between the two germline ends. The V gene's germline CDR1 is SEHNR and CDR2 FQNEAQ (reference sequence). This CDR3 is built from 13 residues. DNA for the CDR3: TGTGCCAGCAGCGACGTAGGAGGGATGAAACAGTTCTTC. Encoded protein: CASSDVGGMKQFF.

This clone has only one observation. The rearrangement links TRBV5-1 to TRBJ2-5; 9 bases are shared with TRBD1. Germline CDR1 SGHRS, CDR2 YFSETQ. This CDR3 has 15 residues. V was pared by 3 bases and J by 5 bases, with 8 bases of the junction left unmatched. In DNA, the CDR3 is TGCGCCAGCAGCTCCGGGACAGGGACGGGGGAGACCCAGTACTTC. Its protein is CASSSGTGTGETQYF.

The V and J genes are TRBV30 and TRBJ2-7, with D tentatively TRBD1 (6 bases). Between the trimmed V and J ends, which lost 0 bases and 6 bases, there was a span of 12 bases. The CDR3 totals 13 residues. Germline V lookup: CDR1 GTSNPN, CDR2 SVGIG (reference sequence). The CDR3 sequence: CAWSVNRASEQYF. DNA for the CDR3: TGTGCCTGGAGTGTAAACAGGGCCAGCGAGCAGTACTTC.